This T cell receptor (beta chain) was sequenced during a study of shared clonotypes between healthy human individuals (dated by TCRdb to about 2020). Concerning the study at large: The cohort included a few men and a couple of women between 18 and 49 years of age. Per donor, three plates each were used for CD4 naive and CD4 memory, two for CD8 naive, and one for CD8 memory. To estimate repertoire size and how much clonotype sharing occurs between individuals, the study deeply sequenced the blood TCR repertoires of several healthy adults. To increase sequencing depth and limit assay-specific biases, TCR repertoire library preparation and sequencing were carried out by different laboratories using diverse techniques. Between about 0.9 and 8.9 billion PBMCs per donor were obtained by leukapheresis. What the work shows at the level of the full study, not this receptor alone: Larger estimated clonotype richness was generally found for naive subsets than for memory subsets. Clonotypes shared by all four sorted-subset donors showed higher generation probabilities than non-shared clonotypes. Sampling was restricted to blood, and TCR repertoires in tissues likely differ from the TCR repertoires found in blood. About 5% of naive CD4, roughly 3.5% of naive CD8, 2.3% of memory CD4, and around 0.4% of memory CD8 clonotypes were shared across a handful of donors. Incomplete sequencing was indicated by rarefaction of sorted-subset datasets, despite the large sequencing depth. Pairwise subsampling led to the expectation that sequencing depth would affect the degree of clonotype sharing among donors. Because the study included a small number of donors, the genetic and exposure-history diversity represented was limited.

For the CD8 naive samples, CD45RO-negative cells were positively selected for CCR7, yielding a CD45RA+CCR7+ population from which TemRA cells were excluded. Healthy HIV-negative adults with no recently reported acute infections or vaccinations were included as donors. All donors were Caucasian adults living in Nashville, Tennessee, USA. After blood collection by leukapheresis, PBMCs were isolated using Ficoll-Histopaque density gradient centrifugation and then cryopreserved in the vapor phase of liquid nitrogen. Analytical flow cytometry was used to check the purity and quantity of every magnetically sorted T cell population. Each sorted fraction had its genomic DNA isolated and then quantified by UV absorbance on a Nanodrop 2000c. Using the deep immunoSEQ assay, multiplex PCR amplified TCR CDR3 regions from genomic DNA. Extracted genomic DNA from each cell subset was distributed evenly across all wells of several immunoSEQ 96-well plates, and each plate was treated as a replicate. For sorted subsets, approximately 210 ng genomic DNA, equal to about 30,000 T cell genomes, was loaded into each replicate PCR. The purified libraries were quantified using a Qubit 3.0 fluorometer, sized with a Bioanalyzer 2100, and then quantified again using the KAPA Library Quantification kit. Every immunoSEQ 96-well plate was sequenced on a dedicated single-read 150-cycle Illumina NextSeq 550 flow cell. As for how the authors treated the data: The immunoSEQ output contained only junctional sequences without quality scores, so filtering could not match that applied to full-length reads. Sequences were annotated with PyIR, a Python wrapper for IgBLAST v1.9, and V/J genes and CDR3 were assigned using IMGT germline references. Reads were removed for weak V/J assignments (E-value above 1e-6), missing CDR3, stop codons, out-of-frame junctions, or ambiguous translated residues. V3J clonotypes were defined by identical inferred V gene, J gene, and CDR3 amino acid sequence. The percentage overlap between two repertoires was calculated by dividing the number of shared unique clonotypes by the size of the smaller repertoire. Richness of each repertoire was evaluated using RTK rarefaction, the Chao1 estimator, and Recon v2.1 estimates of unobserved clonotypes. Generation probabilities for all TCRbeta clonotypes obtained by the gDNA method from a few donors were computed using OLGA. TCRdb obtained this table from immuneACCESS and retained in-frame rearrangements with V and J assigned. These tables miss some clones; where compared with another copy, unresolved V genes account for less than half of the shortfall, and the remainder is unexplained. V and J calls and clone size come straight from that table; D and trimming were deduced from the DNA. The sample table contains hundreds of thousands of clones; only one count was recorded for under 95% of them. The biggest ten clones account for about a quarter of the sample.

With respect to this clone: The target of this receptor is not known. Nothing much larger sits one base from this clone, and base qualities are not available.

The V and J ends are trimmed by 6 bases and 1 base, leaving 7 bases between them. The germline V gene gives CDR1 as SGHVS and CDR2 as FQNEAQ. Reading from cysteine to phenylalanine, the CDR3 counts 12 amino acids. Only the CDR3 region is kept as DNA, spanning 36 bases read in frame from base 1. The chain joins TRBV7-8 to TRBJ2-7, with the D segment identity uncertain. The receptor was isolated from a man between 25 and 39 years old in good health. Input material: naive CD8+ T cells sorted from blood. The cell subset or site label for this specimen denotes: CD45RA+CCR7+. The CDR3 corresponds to CASRTLSYEQYF. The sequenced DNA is TGTGCCAGCAGGACCCTTTCCTACGAGCAGTACTTC.